This T cell receptor beta chain derives from a study of T-cell reconstitution after alpha-beta-depleted transplantation in children. This clonotype was counted at least ten times. This CDR3 is built from 14 residues. Germline V gene lookup returns CDR1 DFQATT and CDR2 SNEGSKA (reference sequence). V was trimmed by 0 bases and J by 4 bases, leaving 10 bases between them. Unique molecular identifiers were used in preparing the TCRbeta library. TCRdb redid the calling of the PCR reads with MiXCR, one entry per CDR3 protein. The sample contains 600,000 to 700,000 distinct CDR3 sequences, 16% of which appear only once.

Sequenced material: PBMCs from the stem cell graft donor, taken from the stem cell graft. The chain employs TRBV20-1 and TRBJ1-5; D gene ambiguous. This clonotype was obtained from a human donor who donated a stem cell graft to a child with acute myeloid leukemia. Written as DNA, the CDR3 is TGCAGTGCTAGAGATCCGGGGTGGAATCAGCCCCAGCATTTT. Protein product: CSARDPGWNQPQHF.